The clone carrying this T cell receptor (beta chain) was counted a single time. The CDR3 sequence is 14 residues long. From germline, CDR1 is MRHNA and CDR2 SNTAGT. The V and J ends lost 3 bases and 5 bases respectively, with 10 bases between them. This specimen comes from a study of technical replicates of blood from four donors. Produced via immunoSEQ multiplex PCR; TCRdb's table is partial and in-frame only. The table records about 98,000 clones, approximately 96% of them present only once. The TCR comes from a human donor in good health. The chain has TRBV6-4 and TRBJ2-2; D possibly corresponds to TRBD2 (5 bases). Sequences were obtained from T cells isolated from PBMCs. CDR3 in DNA: TGTGCCAGCAGTGATTTAAGCGGTACCGGGGAGCTGTTTTTT. Translating gives CASSDLSGTGELFF.